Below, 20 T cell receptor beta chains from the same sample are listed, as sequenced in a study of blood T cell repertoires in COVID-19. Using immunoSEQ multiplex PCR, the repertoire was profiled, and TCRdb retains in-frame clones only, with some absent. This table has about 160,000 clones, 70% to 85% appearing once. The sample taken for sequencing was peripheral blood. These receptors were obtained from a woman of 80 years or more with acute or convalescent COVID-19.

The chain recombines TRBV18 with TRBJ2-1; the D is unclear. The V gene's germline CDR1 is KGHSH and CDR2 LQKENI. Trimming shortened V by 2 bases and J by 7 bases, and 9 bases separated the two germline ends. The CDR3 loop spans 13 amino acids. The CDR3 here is CASSPISGNEQFF. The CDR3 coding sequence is TGTGCCAGCTCACCAATCTCGGGTAATGAGCAGTTCTTC.

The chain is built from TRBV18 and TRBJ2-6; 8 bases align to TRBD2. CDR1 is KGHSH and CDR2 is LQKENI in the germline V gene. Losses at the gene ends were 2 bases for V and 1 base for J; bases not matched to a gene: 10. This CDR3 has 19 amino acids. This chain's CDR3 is CASSPGLAGVGSGANVLTF. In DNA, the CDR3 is TGTGCCAGCTCACCAGGCCTAGCGGGCGTGGGTTCTGGGGCCAACGTCCTGACTTTC.

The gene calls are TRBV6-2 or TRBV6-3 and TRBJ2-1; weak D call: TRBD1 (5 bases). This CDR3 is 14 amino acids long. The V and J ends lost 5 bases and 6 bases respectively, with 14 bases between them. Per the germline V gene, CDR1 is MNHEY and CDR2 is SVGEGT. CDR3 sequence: CASSGAARGNEQFF. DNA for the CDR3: TGTGCCAGCAGTGGGGCGGCCCGTGGCAATGAGCAGTTCTTC.

CDR3 sequence reads: CASSIDGQAHQPQHF. The CDR3 nucleotides read TGTGCCAGTAGTATCGACGGACAGGCCCATCAGCCCCAGCATTTT. The chain carries TRBV19 and TRBJ1-5; 7 positions match TRBD1. This CDR3 comprises 15 residues. V shed 3 bases and J 5 bases; nucleotides not matched to a gene: 7. Germline V lookup: CDR1 LNHDA, CDR2 SQIVND (reference sequence).

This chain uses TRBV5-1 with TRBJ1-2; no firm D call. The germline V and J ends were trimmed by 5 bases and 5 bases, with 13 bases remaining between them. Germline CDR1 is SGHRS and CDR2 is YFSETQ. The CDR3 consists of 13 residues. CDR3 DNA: TGCGCCAGCAGGGAGGTGACACTGTATGGCTACACCTTC. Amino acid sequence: CASREVTLYGYTF.

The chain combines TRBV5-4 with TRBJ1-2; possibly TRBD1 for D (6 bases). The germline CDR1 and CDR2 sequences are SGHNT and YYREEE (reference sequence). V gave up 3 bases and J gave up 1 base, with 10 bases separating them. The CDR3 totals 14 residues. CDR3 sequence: CASSWGRGNYGYTF. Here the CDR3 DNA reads TGTGCCAGCAGCTGGGGCAGGGGTAACTATGGCTACACCTTC.

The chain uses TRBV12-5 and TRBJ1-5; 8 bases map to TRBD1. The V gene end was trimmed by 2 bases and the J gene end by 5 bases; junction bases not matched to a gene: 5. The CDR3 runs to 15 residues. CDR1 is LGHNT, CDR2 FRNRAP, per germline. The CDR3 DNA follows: TGTGCTAGTGGTTTGCTTCAGGGGGCCTATCAGCCCCAGCATTTT. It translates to CASGLLQGAYQPQHF. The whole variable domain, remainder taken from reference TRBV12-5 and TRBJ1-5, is DARVTQTPRHKVTEMGQEVTMRCQPILGHNTVFWYRQTMMQGLELLAYFRNRAPLDDSGMPKDRFSAEMPDATLATLKIQPSEPRDSAVYFCASGLLQGAYQPQHFGDGTRLSIL.

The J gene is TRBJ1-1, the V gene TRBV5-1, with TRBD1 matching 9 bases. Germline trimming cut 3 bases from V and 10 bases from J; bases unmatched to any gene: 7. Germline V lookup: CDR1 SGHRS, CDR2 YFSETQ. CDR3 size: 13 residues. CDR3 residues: CASSYPGTGLAFF. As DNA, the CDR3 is TGCGCCAGCAGCTACCCCGGGACAGGGTTAGCTTTCTTT.

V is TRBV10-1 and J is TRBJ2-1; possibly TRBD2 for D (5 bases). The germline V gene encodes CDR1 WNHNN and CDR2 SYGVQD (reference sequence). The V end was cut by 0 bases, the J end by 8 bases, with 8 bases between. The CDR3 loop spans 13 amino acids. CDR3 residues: CASSESNGDEQFF. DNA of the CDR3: TGCGCCAGCAGTGAGTCGAACGGGGATGAGCAGTTCTTC.

The CDR3 loop is CASSQAPAGASEQYF. In DNA form, the CDR3 reads TGTGCCAGCAGCCAAGCCCCAGCGGGAGCGTCAGAGCAGTACTTC. The chain links TRBV3-1 (or the pseudogene TRBV3-2) to TRBJ2-7; 8 bases are a match to TRBD2. The trim removed 1 base at V and 7 bases at J, leaving 9 bases unmatched. Germline CDR1 reads LGHDT; CDR2 reads YNNKEL (reference sequence). The CDR3 extends over 15 amino acids.

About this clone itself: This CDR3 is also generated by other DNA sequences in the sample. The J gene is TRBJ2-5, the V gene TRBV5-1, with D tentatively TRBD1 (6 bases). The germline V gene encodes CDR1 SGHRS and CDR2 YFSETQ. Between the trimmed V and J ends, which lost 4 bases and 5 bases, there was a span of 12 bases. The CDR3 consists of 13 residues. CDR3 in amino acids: CASSLGGWETQYF. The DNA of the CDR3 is TGCGCCAGCAGCCTAGGGGGTTGGGAGACCCAGTACTTC.

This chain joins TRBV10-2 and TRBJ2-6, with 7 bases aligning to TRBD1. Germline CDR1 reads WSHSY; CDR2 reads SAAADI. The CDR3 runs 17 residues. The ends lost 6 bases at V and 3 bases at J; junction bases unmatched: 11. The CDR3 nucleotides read TGCGCCAGCAGGGGGACAGTCAATAGGGATGGGGCCAACGTCCTGACTTTC. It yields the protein CASRGTVNRDGANVLTF.

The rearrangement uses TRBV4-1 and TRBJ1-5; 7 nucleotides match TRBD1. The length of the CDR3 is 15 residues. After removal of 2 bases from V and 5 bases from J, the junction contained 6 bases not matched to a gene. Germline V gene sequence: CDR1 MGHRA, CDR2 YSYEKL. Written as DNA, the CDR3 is TGCGCCAGCAGCCAAAGATTGACAGGGCATCAGCCCCAGCATTTT. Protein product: CASSQRLTGHQPQHF.

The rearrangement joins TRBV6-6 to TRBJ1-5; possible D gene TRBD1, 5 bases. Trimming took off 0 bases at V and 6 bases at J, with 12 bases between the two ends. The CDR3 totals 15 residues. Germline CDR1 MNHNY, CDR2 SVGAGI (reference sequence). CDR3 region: CASSYSAGQGQPQHF. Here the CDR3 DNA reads TGTGCCAGCAGTTACTCGGCGGGGCAGGGTCAGCCCCAGCATTTT.

The CDR3 DNA reads TGTGCCAGCAGTCCCGGGACTGTGGACTATGGCTACACCTTC. It codes for CASSPGTVDYGYTF. The chain combines TRBV28 with TRBJ1-2, with a tentative D call TRBD1 (5 bases). The CDR3 runs 14 residues. The V gene's germline CDR1 is MDHEN and CDR2 SYDVKM. Trimming removed 5 bases at V and 3 bases at J, with 13 bases between.

CDR3 region: CASSQGLSYEQYF. CDR3 coding DNA: TGCGCCAGCAGCCAAGGACTGTCCTACGAGCAGTACTTC. The chain has TRBV4-1 and TRBJ2-7; no clear D gene. The CDR3 consists of 13 residues. V was clipped by 1 base and J by 1 base, with 5 bases between them. Germline V gene sequence: CDR1 MGHRA, CDR2 YSYEKL.

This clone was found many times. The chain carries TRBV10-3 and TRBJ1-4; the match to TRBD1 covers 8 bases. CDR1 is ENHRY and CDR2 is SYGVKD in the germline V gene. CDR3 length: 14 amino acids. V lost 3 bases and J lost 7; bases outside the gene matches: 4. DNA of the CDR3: TGTGCCATCAGTGACAGGACAGGGTCTGAAAAACTGTTTTTT. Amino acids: CAISDRTGSEKLFF.

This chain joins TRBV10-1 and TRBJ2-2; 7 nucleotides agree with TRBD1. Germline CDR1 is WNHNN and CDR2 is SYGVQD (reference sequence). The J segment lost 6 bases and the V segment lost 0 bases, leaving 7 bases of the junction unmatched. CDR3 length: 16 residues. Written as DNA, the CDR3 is TGCGCCAGCAGTGAGTCAAGACAGGGTTGGGCCGGGGAGCTGTTTTTT. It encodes CASSESRQGWAGELFF.

CDR3 sequence (DNA): TGCGCCAGCAGCTTGATGGGACTAGCCTGGGAGCAGTTCTTC. It codes for CASSLMGLAWEQFF. This chain joins TRBV5-1 and TRBJ2-1, with TRBD2 matching 9 bases. The CDR3 contains 14 residues. Germline CDR1 reads SGHRS; CDR2 reads YFSETQ. The V segment lost 1 base and the J segment 10 bases; nucleotides outside the gene matches: 6.

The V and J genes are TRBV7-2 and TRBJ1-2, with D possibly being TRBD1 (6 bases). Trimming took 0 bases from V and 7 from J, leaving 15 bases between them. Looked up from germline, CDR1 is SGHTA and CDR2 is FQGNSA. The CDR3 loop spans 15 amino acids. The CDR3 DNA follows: TGTGCCAGCAGCTTAGCGACAGGAAGGCTTGGTGGCTACACCTTC. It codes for CASSLATGRLGGYTF.